The next 5 T cell receptor beta chains were all read from a single sample in a study of human T cells and chemical hapten exposure. Time point of the sample: patch test 3, about 24 weeks after DPC sensitization. The treatment denotes: therapeutic diphenylcyclopropenone sensitization with weekly scalp DPC. TCRdb reprocessed the RACE reads via MiXCR and lists one record per CDR3 protein. Here the sample spans under 75,000 distinct CDR3 sequences, roughly 10% being singletons. Sequenced here: whole blood, sampled in connection with sensitization to the hapten diphenylcyclopropenone (DPC). These receptors were obtained from a woman between 50 and 59 years old with alopecia areata. Some clones in this sample may be carry-over from other donors' samples.

This clonotype has ten or more counts. This chain uses TRBV29-1 with TRBJ2-3, with D possibly TRBD1 on 6 matching bases. Germline CDR1 is SQVTM and CDR2 is ANQGSEA. The CDR3 sequence is 13 residues long. V was clipped by 3 bases and J by 3 bases, with 10 bases between them. Here the CDR3 reads CSVEDQGTDTQYF. DNA of the CDR3: TGCAGCGTTGAGGACCAGGGGACAGATACGCAGTATTTT.

The chain carries TRBV6-1 and TRBJ1-5; possibly TRBD1 for D (5 bases). Germline lookup yields CDR1 MNHNS and CDR2 SASEGT. The CDR3 sequence is 13 residues long. V was pared by 3 bases and J by 5 bases, with 8 bases between. The CDR3 DNA reads as TGTGCCAGCAGTGACAGGGCGGATCAGCCCCAGCATTTT. Translation: CASSDRADQPQHF.

This clonotype was observed at least ten times. V gene TRBV6-2 or TRBV6-3 combines with J gene TRBJ1-2, with 7 bases lining up with TRBD1. The CDR3 is 15 residues long. Germline values: CDR1 MNHEY, CDR2 SVGEGT. Trimming took 8 bases from V and 4 from J; bases not matched to a gene: 13. Here the CDR3 DNA reads TGTGCCAGCCTAGCCCCCGACAGGGCATTCTATGGCTACACCTTC. Amino acid sequence: CASLAPDRAFYGYTF.

This clonotype was seen a handful of times. The chain is built from TRBV7-2 and TRBJ1-6; D is ambiguous. Germline assignment: CDR1 SGHTA and CDR2 FQGNSA. The ends were cut back, 3 bases at V and 7 bases at J, with 19 bases in the middle. The CDR3 extends over 17 amino acids. CDR3 protein: CASSFTWASGKNSPLHF. CDR3 DNA sequence: TGTGCCAGCAGCTTCACGTGGGCCAGCGGAAAAAATTCACCCCTCCACTTT.

This clonotype occurred many times. This chain joins TRBV11-2 and TRBJ2-1; D is possibly TRBD1 or TRBD2 (5 bases each). Germline lookup yields CDR1 SGHAT and CDR2 FQNNGV. Between the trimmed V and J ends, which lost 4 bases and 7 bases, there was a span of 29 bases. The CDR3 is made up of 19 amino acids. CDR3 DNA: TGTGCCAGCAGCTCATTCGGTGCGACAGACCTTTCGGGGATGAATGAGCAGTTCTTC. This encodes CASSSFGATDLSGMNEQFF.